These T cell receptor beta chains were read from a single sample in a study of T cells in Graves' hyperthyroidism and ophthalmopathy. TCRdb analysed the multiplex PCR reads with MiXCR anew, one entry per CDR3 protein. This table has 500,000 to 650,000 distinct CDR3 sequences, more than 14% appearing once. The sample comprised blood. Receptors originate from a woman aged 50 to 65 with Graves' ophthalmopathy. Both conserved end residues are part of each CDR3. The D gene is left open where the match is weak. Clone size, where shown, is once, few, many, or a class for clones that have expanded.

v_call,clone_size,d_call,j_call,cdr3_aa,cdr3_nt
TRBV2,many,TRBD2,TRBJ2-5,CASTPGSGRGQETQYF,TGTGCCAGCACCCCCGGGAGCGGGAGGGGCCAAGAGACCCAGTACTTC
TRBV7-7,many,-,TRBJ2-2,CASSPGQYTGELFF,TGTGCTAGCAGCCCCGGACAGTACACCGGGGAGCTGTTTTTT
TRBV30,-,TRBD2,TRBJ2-6,CAVGTSGGPRANVLTF,TGTGCTGTGGGGACTAGCGGAGGGCCCCGGGCCAACGTCCTGACTTTC
TRBV6-6,few,-,TRBJ2-1,CASSYSGQGIVNEQFF,TGTGCCAGCAGTTACTCTGGGCAGGGTATCGTCAATGAGCAGTTCTTC
TRBV14,few,-,TRBJ2-7,CASSQAGLAYYEQYF,TGTGCCAGCAGCCAAGCCGGACTGGCATATTACGAGCAGTACTTC
TRBV28,-,TRBD1,TRBJ1-2,CASRSDRVHGYTF,TGTGCCAGCCGTTCCGACAGGGTCCATGGCTACACCTTC
TRBV4-1,many,TRBD2,TRBJ2-1,CASSQVGEGSYNEQFF,TGCGCCAGCAGCCAAGTCGGGGAGGGCTCCTACAATGAGCAGTTCTTC
TRBV28,many,TRBD1,TRBJ1-2,CASTLERTGSLGYTF,TGTGCCAGCACCCTAGAGCGGACAGGGAGTCTAGGCTACACCTTC
TRBV28,many,-,TRBJ1-1,CASSGGQNTEAFF,TGTGCCAGCAGTGGCGGGCAGAACACTGAAGCTTTCTTT
TRBV20-1,many,TRBD2,TRBJ2-5,CSAKPSGRAPETQYF,TGCAGTGCTAAACCTAGCGGGAGGGCTCCAGAGACCCAGTACTTC
TRBV7-6,many,TRBD1,TRBJ1-1,CASSRQGWTEAFF,TGTGCCAGCAGCAGACAGGGATGGACTGAAGCTTTCTTT
TRBV5-1,many,TRBD1,TRBJ1-1,CASSWGDRELTEAFF,TGCGCCAGCAGCTGGGGGGACAGAGAATTAACTGAAGCTTTCTTT
TRBV7-6,-,-,TRBJ2-7,CASSPAVQQYF,TGTGCCAGCAGCCCTGCGGTACAGCAGTACTTC
TRBV9,-,-,TRBJ1-2,CASSGDSSRLYGYTF,TGTGCCAGCAGCGGTGACAGCTCGCGCCTCTATGGCTACACCTTC
TRBV6-1,few,-,TRBJ1-5,CASSESVRSQPQHF,TGTGCCAGCAGTGAAAGCGTCAGGTCCCAGCCCCAGCATTTT
TRBV7-9,many,-,TRBJ2-7,CASSLVAGGTSHYEQYF,TGTGCCAGCAGCTTGGTGGCAGGGGGGACTAGTCACTACGAGCAGTACTTC
TRBV5-1,-,TRBD1,TRBJ1-5,CASSPSGQGAQPQHF,TGCGCCAGCAGCCCCTCAGGACAGGGAGCTCAGCCCCAGCATTTT
TRBV9,few,-,TRBJ2-7,CASSVAVGSYEQYF,TGTGCCAGCAGCGTAGCAGTAGGATCCTACGAGCAGTACTTC
TRBV6-1,-,-,TRBJ1-5,CASSFPETLNQPQHF,TGTGCCAGCAGTTTCCCCGAGACATTAAATCAGCCCCAGCATTTT
TRBV18,-,-,TRBJ2-5,CASSPDLGQEKAQYF,TGTGCCAGCTCTCCCGATCTGGGCCAGGAGAAGGCCCAGTACTTC
TRBV28,-,TRBD1,TRBJ2-2,CASSKTGRGELFF,TGTGCCAGCAGTAAGACAGGGCGGGGGGAGCTGTTTTTT
TRBV18,many,TRBD2,TRBJ2-1,CASSLPSGRAHNEQFF,TGTGCCAGCTCACTCCCTAGCGGGAGGGCCCATAATGAGCAGTTCTTC
TRBV14,-,TRBD2,TRBJ2-1,CASSQEDWTSGGNFNEQFF,TGTGCCAGCAGCCAAGAGGATTGGACTAGCGGGGGGAACTTCAATGAGCAGTTCTTC
TRBV20-1,many,-,TRBJ2-7,CSARGRGGYEQYF,TGCAGTGCTAGAGGCCGGGGCGGCTACGAGCAGTACTTC